These 19 T cell receptor beta chains were all obtained from the same sample, sequenced in a study of neurological immune-mediated disorders. TCRdb re-called the 5' RACE reads with MiXCR, one entry per CDR3 protein. The table records over 45,000 distinct CDR3 sequences, over 3.5% of them present only once. Sequences were obtained from CD4+ T cells from blood. These receptor sequences come from a middle-aged woman with multiple sclerosis.

This clonotype was counted ten times or more. The V and J genes are TRBV9 and TRBJ2-2; D remains unclear. Germline V lookup: CDR1 SGDLS, CDR2 YYNGEE. CDR3 length equals 14 residues. V was shortened by 0 bases and J by 4 bases, with 7 bases between the two germline ends. DNA for the CDR3: TGTGCCAGCAGCGTAGGCTTGGGCACCGGGGAGCTGTTTTTT. Protein: CASSVGLGTGELFF.

This clonotype was seen many times. The gene calls are TRBV6-6 and TRBJ2-3; 7 positions agree with TRBD1. The CDR3 contains 16 residues. Trimming took 5 bases from V and 2 from J; bases not matched to a gene: 10. In germline, CDR1 is MNHNY, CDR2 SVGAGI (reference sequence). CDR3 in amino acids: CASSAQGSYSTDTQYF. In DNA form, the CDR3 reads TGTGCCAGCAGTGCACAGGGGAGTTACTCCACAGATACGCAGTATTTT.

This clonotype has at least ten counts. The chain uses TRBV20-1 and TRBJ2-1, with 7 nucleotides matching TRBD2. Germline CDR1 is DFQATT and CDR2 is SNEGSKA (reference sequence). V gave up 3 bases and J gave up 8 bases; unmatched junction bases: 1. This CDR3 region has 11 residues. CDR3 DNA sequence: TGCAGTGCTAGTGGGAGGGATGAGCAGTTCTTC. Amino acid sequence: CSASGRDEQFF.

This clonotype has at least ten counts. The chain recombines TRBV6-1 with TRBJ1-1; D uncertain. CDR1 is MNHNS and CDR2 is SASEGT in the germline V gene. Trimming stripped 6 bases from V and 0 bases from J, with 5 bases between. The CDR3 sequence is 12 residues long. The CDR3 reads CASRRLNTEAFF. The DNA for the CDR3 is TGTGCCAGCAGGAGGTTGAACACTGAAGCTTTCTTT.

This clonotype was recorded at least ten times. The chain recombines TRBV20-1 with TRBJ2-7, with 8 bases aligning to TRBD1. This CDR3 has 14 residues. Per the germline V gene, CDR1 is DFQATT and CDR2 is SNEGSKA (reference sequence). J lost 4 bases, V lost 3 bases, and 8 bases had no gene match. CDR3 loop: CSASPTGVFYEQYF. As DNA, the CDR3 is TGCAGTGCTAGCCCGACAGGGGTTTTTTACGAGCAGTACTTC.

This clonotype was counted many times. This rearrangement joins TRBV5-6 to TRBJ1-5; D is uncertain. CDR1 and CDR2 from the germline V gene are SGHDT and YYEEEE. Trimming removed 2 bases from V and 4 bases from J, with 7 bases in between. The CDR3 totals 13 residues. CDR3 in DNA: TGTGCCAGCAGCTTATACCGAAATCAGCCCCAGCATTTT. Its protein product is CASSLYRNQPQHF. The full variable domain, rest sourced from reference TRBV5-6 and TRBJ1-5, is DAGVTQSPTHLIKTRGQQVTLRCSPKSGHDTVSWYQQALGQGPQFIFQYYEEEERQRGNFPDRFSGHQFPNYSSELNVNALLLGDSALYLCASSLYRNQPQHFGDGTRLSIL.

This clonotype was observed many times. V is TRBV6-1 and J is TRBJ1-1, with unresolved D. Trimming removed 4 bases at V and 0 bases at J, with 6 bases between. Germline CDR1 is MNHNS and CDR2 is SASEGT. This CDR3 is 13 amino acids long. CDR3 DNA: TGTGCCAGCAGTGTTCGGATGAACACTGAAGCTTTCTTT. This codes for CASSVRMNTEAFF.

In this sample, this clonotype turned up many times. The chain employs TRBV2 and TRBJ2-7; D is uncertain. The germline V and J ends were trimmed by 2 bases and 2 bases, with 19 bases remaining between them. CDR1 is SNHLY, CDR2 FYNNEI, per germline. The CDR3 has 17 residues. CDR3 in amino acids: CASSESQDADFAYEQYF. The CDR3 DNA is TGTGCCAGCAGTGAAAGTCAGGACGCCGACTTTGCCTACGAGCAGTACTTC.

Ten or more counts support this clonotype. The CDR3 DNA reads TGTGCCAGCAGCCAACGGGATCAGCCCCAGCATTTT. This gives the protein CASSQRDQPQHF. The rearrangement links TRBV3-1 to TRBJ1-5; D gene uncertain. Between the trimmed V and J ends, which lost 2 bases and 5 bases, there was a span of 4 bases. The V gene's germline CDR1 is LGHDT and CDR2 YNNKEL (reference sequence). This CDR3 spans 12 amino acids.

This clonotype has a count of ten or more. In DNA form, the CDR3 reads TGTGCCAGCGGACAGGACAATGAGCAGTTCTTC. This gives the protein CASGQDNEQFF. This sequence joins TRBV3-1 and TRBJ2-1; 7 bases agree with TRBD1. Germline V lookup: CDR1 LGHDT, CDR2 YNNKEL (reference sequence). V lost 8 bases, J lost 5 bases, and 0 bases stayed unmatched. The CDR3 spans 11 residues.

This clonotype came up many times. In nucleotides, the CDR3 is TGCAGTGCTAGAGTGACGGCTGGAAACACCATATATTTT. This sequence encodes CSARVTAGNTIYF. The J gene is TRBJ1-3, the V gene TRBV20-1; D gene unclear. Germline CDR1 DFQATT, CDR2 SNEGSKA (reference sequence). This CDR3 is built from 13 residues. Trimming pared 1 base from V and 2 bases from J, leaving 6 bases between.

This clonotype was seen ten or more times. The chain employs TRBV7-2 and TRBJ2-7; D not resolved. The CDR3 covers 13 residues. Trimming removed 5 bases at V and 2 bases at J, with 10 bases between. CDR1 and CDR2 (germline): SGHTA, FQGNSA. CDR3 DNA sequence: TGTGCCAGCAGCCGATACGGGCCCTACGAGCAGTACTTC. As protein: CASSRYGPYEQYF.

Many counts were recorded for this clonotype. The chain links TRBV5-1 to TRBJ2-1; possible D gene TRBD1, 5 bases. Germline loops: CDR1 SGHRS, CDR2 YFSETQ. With 1 base removed from V and 4 bases from J, the gap between germline ends came to 6 bases. The length of the CDR3 is 13 residues. The CDR3 here is CASSLNRYNEQFF. CDR3 DNA: TGCGCCAGCAGCTTGAACAGGTACAATGAGCAGTTCTTC.

This clonotype was counted at least ten times. The chain joins TRBV5-1 to TRBJ2-6, with no clear D. The CDR3 length is 18 residues. Looked up from germline, CDR1 is SGHRS and CDR2 is YFSETQ. The ends were cut back, 1 base at V and 2 bases at J, with 16 bases in the middle. CDR3 protein: CASSLYARLIAGANVLTF. DNA of the CDR3: TGCGCCAGCAGCTTGTATGCCAGGTTAATAGCTGGGGCCAACGTCCTGACTTTC. The variable domain in full, completed from reference TRBV5-1 and TRBJ2-6, reads KAGVTQTPRYLIKTRGQQVTLSCSPISGHRSVSWYQQTPGQGLQFLFEYFSETQRNKGNFPGRFSGRQFSNSRSEMNVSTLELGDSALYLCASSLYARLIAGANVLTFGAGSRLTVL.

Ten or more counts support this clonotype. V is TRBV4-1 and J is TRBJ1-1; 7 bases match TRBD1. The CDR3 consists of 14 residues. V was pared by 5 bases and J by 0 bases, with 3 bases of the junction left unmatched. Germline CDR1 MGHRA, CDR2 YSYEKL. In DNA, the CDR3 is TGCGCCAGCAGCTTCGACAGGGTGAACACTGAAGCTTTCTTT. The encoded protein is CASSFDRVNTEAFF.

This clonotype was recorded at least ten times. The J gene is TRBJ2-3, the V gene TRBV5-1; D unclear. CDR1 and CDR2 (germline): SGHRS, YFSETQ. Trimming removed 1 base from V and 4 bases from J, with 4 bases in between. This CDR3 contains 12 residues. The CDR3 region is CASSLNADTQYF. In DNA, the CDR3 is TGCGCCAGCAGCTTGAATGCAGATACGCAGTATTTT.

This clonotype was recorded at least ten times. This sequence joins TRBV20-1 and TRBJ2-1, with a tentative D call TRBD1 (5 bases). Germline-derived CDR1 and CDR2 are DFQATT and SNEGSKA (reference sequence). V was cut by 4 bases and J by 0 bases, with 19 bases left in between. The CDR3 has 17 amino acids. The CDR3 loop is CSAKNLGLESSYNEQFF. The CDR3 DNA sequence: TGCAGTGCTAAGAATCTGGGGCTGGAGAGCTCCTACAATGAGCAGTTCTTC.

This clonotype occurred many times. The J gene is TRBJ1-6, the V gene TRBV30; the D is unclear. Germline assignment: CDR1 GTSNPN and CDR2 SVGIG (reference sequence). V was clipped by 2 bases and J by 6 bases, with 8 bases between them. There are 13 residues in the CDR3. DNA for the CDR3: TGTGCCTGGAGTTTGGCCTTTAATTCACCCCTCCACTTT. Translated: CAWSLAFNSPLHF. The whole variable domain, remainder taken from reference TRBV30 and TRBJ1-6, is SQTIHQWPATLVQPVGSPLSLECTVEGTSNPNLYWYRQAAGRGLQLLFYSVGIGQISSEVPQNLSASRPQDRQFILSSKKLLLSDSGFYLCAWSLAFNSPLHFGNGTRLTVT.

In this sample, this clonotype turned up many times. The rearrangement joins TRBV3-1 to TRBJ2-3; possible D gene TRBD1, 6 bases. This CDR3 has 14 residues. In germline, CDR1 is LGHDT, CDR2 YNNKEL (reference sequence). The V end was cut by 1 base, the J end by 4 bases, with 9 bases between. CDR3 sequence reads: CASSQAQGPDTQYF. The CDR3 DNA reads as TGTGCCAGCAGCCAAGCACAGGGCCCAGATACGCAGTATTTT.